The sequence of this T cell receptor beta chain was determined in a study of blood T cell repertoires in COVID-19. Original processing methods: Reference gene primer amplification yielded estimated nucleated cell counts. Generated by immunoSEQ multiplex PCR, the TCRdb table keeps only in-frame clones and is missing some. That table furnishes V, J and clone size, whereas the DNA furnished D and trimming. Among under 400,000 clones listed, about 86% were seen once. Worth noting for this clone: The same CDR3 can be traced to other DNA sequences in this sample.

The length of the CDR3 is 13 residues. The V gene's germline CDR1 is SGDLS and CDR2 YYNGEE. V lost 4 bases, J lost 5 bases, and 9 bases lay in between. In assigning cohorts, the study relied on participant-reported clinical history. The sample was PBMCs or T cells enriched from blood (not recorded which). This chain connects TRBV9 to TRBJ2-2; perhaps TRBD2 as D (5 bases). This receptor was taken from a woman between 35 and 50 years old with acute COVID-19. CDR3 sequence: CASSSRETGELFF. In DNA form, the CDR3 reads TGTGCCAGCAGCTCTCGGGAAACCGGGGAGCTGTTTTTT.